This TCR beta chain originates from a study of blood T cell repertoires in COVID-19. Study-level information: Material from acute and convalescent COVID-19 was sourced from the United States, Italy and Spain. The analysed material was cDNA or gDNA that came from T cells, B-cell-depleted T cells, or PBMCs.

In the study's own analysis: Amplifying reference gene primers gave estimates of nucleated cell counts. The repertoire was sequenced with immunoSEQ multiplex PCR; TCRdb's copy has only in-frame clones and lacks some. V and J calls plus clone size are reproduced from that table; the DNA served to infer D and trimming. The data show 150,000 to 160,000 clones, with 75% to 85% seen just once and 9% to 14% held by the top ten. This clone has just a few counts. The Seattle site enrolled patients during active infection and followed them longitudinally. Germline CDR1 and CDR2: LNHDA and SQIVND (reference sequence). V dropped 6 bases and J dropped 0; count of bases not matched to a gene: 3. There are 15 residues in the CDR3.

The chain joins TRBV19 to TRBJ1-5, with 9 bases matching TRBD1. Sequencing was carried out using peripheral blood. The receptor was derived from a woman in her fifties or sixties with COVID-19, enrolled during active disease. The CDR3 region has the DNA TGTGCCAGTAGGGGACAGGGTTATAGCAATCAGCCCCAGCATTTT. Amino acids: CASRGQGYSNQPQHF.